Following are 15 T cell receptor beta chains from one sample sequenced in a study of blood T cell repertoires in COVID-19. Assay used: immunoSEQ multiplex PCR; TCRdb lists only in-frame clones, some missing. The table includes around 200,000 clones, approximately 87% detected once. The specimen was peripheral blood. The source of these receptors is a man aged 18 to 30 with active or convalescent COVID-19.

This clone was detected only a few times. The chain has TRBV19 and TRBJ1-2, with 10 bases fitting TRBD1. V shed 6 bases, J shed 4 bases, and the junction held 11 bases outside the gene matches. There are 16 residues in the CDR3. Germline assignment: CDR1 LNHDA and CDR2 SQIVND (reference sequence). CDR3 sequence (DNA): TGTGCCAGTAGAAGAGGAGGACAGGGGGGCACCTATGGCTACACCTTC. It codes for CASRRGGQGGTYGYTF.

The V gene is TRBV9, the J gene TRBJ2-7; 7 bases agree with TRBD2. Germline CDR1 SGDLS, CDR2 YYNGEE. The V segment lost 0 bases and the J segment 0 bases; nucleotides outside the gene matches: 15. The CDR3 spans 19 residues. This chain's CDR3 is CASSVVLKRGRTSSYEQYV. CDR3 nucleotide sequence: TGTGCCAGCAGCGTAGTTCTCAAGCGGGGTAGAACCAGCTCCTACGAGCAGTACGTC.

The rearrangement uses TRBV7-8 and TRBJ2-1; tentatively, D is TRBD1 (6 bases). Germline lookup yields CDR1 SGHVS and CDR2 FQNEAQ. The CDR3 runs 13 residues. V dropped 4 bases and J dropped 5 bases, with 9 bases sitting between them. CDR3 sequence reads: CASSSQGDNEQFF. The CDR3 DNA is TGTGCCAGCAGCTCACAGGGTGACAATGAGCAGTTCTTC.

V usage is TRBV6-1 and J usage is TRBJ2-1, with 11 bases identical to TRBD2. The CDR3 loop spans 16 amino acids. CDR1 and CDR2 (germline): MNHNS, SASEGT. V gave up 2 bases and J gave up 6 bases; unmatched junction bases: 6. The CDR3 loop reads CASSEHSGGAVNEQFF. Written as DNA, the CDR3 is TGTGCCAGCAGTGAACATAGCGGGGGGGCCGTCAATGAGCAGTTCTTC.

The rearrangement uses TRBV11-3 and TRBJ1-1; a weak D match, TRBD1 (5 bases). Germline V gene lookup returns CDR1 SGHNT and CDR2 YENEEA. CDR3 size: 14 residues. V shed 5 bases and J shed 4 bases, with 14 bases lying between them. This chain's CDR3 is CASSRSGGSTEAFF. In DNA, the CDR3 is TGTGCCAGCAGCCGGAGCGGGGGGAGCACTGAAGCTTTCTTT.

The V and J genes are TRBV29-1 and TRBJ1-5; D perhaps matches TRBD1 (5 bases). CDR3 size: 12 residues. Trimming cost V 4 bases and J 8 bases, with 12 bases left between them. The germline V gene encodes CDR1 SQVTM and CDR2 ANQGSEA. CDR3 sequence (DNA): TGCAGCGTTGGGGGGGATGGCAAGCCCCAGCATTTT. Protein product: CSVGGDGKPQHF.

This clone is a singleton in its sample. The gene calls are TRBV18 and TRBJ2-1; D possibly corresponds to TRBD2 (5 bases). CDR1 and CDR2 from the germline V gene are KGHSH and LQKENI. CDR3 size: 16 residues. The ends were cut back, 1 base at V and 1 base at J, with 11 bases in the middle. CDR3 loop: CASSPLSRGSYNEQFF. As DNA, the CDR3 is TGTGCCAGCTCACCACTGTCTAGAGGGTCCTACAATGAGCAGTTCTTC.

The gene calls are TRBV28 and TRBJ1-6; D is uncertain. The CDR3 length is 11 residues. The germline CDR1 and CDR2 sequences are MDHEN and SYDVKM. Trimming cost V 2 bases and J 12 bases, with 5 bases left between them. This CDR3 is CASSLSLPLHF. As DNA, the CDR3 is TGTGCCAGCAGTTTAAGCTTACCCCTCCACTTT.

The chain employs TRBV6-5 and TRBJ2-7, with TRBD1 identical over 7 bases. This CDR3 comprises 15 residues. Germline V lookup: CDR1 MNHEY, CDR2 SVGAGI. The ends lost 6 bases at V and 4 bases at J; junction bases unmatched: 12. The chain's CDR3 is CASRLPTGSWYEQYF. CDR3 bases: TGTGCCAGCAGACTACCGACAGGGAGTTGGTACGAGCAGTACTTC.

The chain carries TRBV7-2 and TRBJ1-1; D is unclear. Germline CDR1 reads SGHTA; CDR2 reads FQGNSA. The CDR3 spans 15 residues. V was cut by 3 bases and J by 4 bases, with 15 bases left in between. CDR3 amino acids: CASSLLSFSGTEAFF. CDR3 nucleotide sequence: TGTGCCAGCAGCTTGCTCTCTTTCTCGGGCACTGAAGCTTTCTTT.

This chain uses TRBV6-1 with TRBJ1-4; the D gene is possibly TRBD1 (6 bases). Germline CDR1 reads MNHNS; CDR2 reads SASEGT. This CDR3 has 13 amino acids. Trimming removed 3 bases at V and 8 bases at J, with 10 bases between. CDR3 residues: CASSEQGWEKLFF. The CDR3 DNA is TGTGCCAGCAGTGAGCAGGGGTGGGAAAAACTGTTTTTT.

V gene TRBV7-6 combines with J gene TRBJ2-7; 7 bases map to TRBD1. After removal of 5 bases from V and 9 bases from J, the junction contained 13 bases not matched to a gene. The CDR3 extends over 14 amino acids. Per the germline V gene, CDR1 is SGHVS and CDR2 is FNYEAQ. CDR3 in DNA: TGTGCCAGCAGCCCCGCAGTAGGGGGCTCTGCGCAGTACTTC. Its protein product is CASSPAVGGSAQYF.

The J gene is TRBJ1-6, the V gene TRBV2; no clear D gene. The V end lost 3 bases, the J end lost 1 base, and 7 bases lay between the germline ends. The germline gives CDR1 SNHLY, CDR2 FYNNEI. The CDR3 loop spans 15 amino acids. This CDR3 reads CASSDAGSYNSPLHF. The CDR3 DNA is TGTGCCAGCAGTGACGCGGGGTCCTATAATTCACCCCTCCACTTT.

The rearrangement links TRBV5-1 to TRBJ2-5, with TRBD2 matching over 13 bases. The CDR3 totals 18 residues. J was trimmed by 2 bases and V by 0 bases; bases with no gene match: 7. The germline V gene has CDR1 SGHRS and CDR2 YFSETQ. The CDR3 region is CASSLATSGRARQETQYF. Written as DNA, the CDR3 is TGCGCCAGCAGCTTGGCTACTAGCGGGAGGGCCAGGCAAGAGACCCAGTACTTC.

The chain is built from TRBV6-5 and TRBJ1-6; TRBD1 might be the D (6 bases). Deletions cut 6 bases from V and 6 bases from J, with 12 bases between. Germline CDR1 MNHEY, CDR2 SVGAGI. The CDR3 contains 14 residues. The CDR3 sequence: CASSLKDSNSPLHF. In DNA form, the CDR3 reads TGTGCCAGCAGCCTCAAGGACAGTAATTCACCCCTCCACTTT.